Reported below is one T cell receptor beta chain. This CDR3 has 15 amino acids. V lost 5 bases and J lost 4; bases outside the gene matches: 7. Germline loops: CDR1 SGHTA, CDR2 FQGNSA. These data are taken from a study of blood T cell repertoires in COVID-19. In the authors' workflow: Estimated nucleated cell counts came from reference gene primer amplification. Repertoires were generated with immunoSEQ multiplex PCR, while TCRdb's copy carries only in-frame clones and drops some. The V and J calls and clone size come from that table; D and trimming were worked out from the DNA. The data contain 250,000 to 350,000 clones, about four fifths of them singletons.

The clonotype was recovered from a human donor with COVID-19, enrolled during active disease. The donor label of this sample is uncertain. Sequences were obtained from peripheral blood. This chain uses TRBV7-2 with TRBJ2-7; 11 bases line up with TRBD2. CDR3 coding DNA: TGTGCCAGCAGCGCCTCCGGGACTAGCGGTTACGAGCAGTACTTC. Protein sequence: CASSASGTSGYEQYF.